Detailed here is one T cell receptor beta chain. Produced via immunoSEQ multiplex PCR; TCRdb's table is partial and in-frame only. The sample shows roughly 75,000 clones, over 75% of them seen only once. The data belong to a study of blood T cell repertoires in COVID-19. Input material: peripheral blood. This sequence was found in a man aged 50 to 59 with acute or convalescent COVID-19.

The CDR3 region is CASSLRGAATNEKLFF. Here the CDR3 DNA reads TGTGCCAGCAGTTTAAGGGGCGCTGCAACTAATGAAAAACTGTTTTTT. The chain carries TRBV28 and TRBJ1-4, with a tentative D call TRBD1 (5 bases). Germline V gene data show CDR1 as MDHEN and CDR2 as SYDVKM. V shed 2 bases and J shed 0 bases, with 10 bases lying between them. The CDR3 runs 16 residues.